Listed below are T cell receptor beta chains from one sample, sequenced in a study of regulatory T cells in long-lasting Graves disease. TCRdb fed the multiplex PCR reads into MiXCR, producing one record per CDR3 protein. The repertoire holds roughly 300,000 distinct CDR3 sequences, with 20% to 25% as singletons. Sequenced here: peripheral blood mononuclear cells (PBMCs), sampled when the disease was refractory, from a patient treated with antithyroid drugs. Receptors originate from a female donor with Graves disease. The CDR3 runs from the conserved cysteine through the conserved F or W. A D gene is named only where the DNA matches it firmly. Part of the rows lack a size; the others show once, few, many or a class for expanded clones.

j_call | clone_size | v_call | d_call | cdr3_aa | cdr3_nt
TRBJ2-1 | few | TRBV20-1 | NA | CSATRAGSYNEQFF | TGCAGTGCTACGAGGGCAGGATCCTACAATGAGCAGTTCTTC
TRBJ2-5 | many | TRBV7-2 | TRBD1 | CASTLTGTGGWETQYF | TGTGCCAGCACCCTAACCGGGACAGGGGGCTGGGAGACCCAGTACTTC
TRBJ2-5 | NA | TRBV7-2 | NA | CASSLLGTGTQYF | TGTGCCAGCAGCTTATTGGGGACGGGGACCCAGTACTTC
TRBJ2-7 | few | TRBV29-1 | NA | CSVMGDEQYF | TGCAGCGTTATGGGGGACGAGCAGTACTTC
TRBJ2-5 | many | TRBV20-1 | TRBD1 | CSALRDSKGTQYF | TGCAGTGCTCTAAGGGACAGCAAGGGGACCCAGTACTTC
TRBJ2-7 | many | TRBV20-1 | NA | CSAREHGGVGEQYF | TGCAGTGCTAGAGAGCATGGGGGCGTCGGCGAGCAGTACTTC
TRBJ2-7 | many | TRBV6-2/TRBV6-3 | TRBD1 | CASSSADREYEQYF | TGTGCCAGCAGTTCGGCAGACAGGGAGTACGAGCAGTACTTC
TRBJ2-7 | many | TRBV12-3/TRBV12-4 | TRBD2 | CASSLAPWISGRETYEQYF | TGTGCCAGCAGTTTAGCGCCATGGATTAGCGGGAGAGAAACCTACGAGCAGTACTTC
TRBJ2-7 | many | TRBV7-2 | NA | CASSLPPLDEQYF | TGTGCCAGCAGCTTACCTCCCCTAGACGAGCAGTACTTC
TRBJ2-7 | NA | TRBV20-1 | NA | CSARQTRDQLLEQYF | TGCAGTGCTAGGCAAACCCGGGACCAACTTCTCGAGCAGTACTTC
TRBJ1-6 | many | TRBV12-3/TRBV12-4 | NA | CASSLNRRVSPLHF | TGTGCCAGCAGTTTAAACAGAAGAGTATCACCCCTCCACTTT
TRBJ2-5 | few | TRBV30 | NA | CAWTTDLGTQYF | TGTGCCTGGACTACAGACCTAGGGACCCAGTACTTC
TRBJ2-5 | few | TRBV6-1 | NA | CASRRQVLTQETQYF | TGTGCCAGCAGAAGACAGGTTTTAACGCAAGAGACCCAGTACTTC
TRBJ1-1 | NA | TRBV5-1 | NA | CASSPGWEIMNTEAFF | TGCGCCAGCAGCCCCGGATGGGAGATAATGAACACTGAAGCTTTCTTT
TRBJ2-5 | many | TRBV28 | NA | CASTLNAGGGGETQYF | TGTGCCAGCACGCTTAATGCCGGGGGAGGGGGGGAGACCCAGTACTTC
TRBJ2-5 | many | TRBV6-2/TRBV6-3 | TRBD1 | CASSNPGQIKETQYF | TGTGCCAGCAGTAACCCGGGACAGATTAAAGAGACCCAGTACTTC
TRBJ1-2 | NA | TRBV6-2/TRBV6-3 | NA | CASRERQANYGYTF | TGTGCCAGCAGGGAGCGACAGGCTAACTATGGCTACACCTTC
TRBJ2-7 | NA | TRBV11-2 | NA | CASSLAEELSWGEQYF | TGTGCCAGCAGCTTAGCGGAGGAACTCTCCTGGGGGGAGCAGTACTTC
TRBJ1-1 | few | TRBV15 | TRBD1 | CATSRETGAWPEAFF | TGTGCCACCAGCAGAGAAACAGGGGCATGGCCTGAAGCTTTCTTT
TRBJ1-2 | NA | TRBV5-1 | NA | CASSSSDRYGYTF | TGCGCCAGCAGCTCAAGTGACAGATATGGCTACACCTTC
TRBJ2-7 | NA | TRBV7-2 | NA | CASSLVAGLYEQYF | TGTGCCAGCAGCTTAGTTGCAGGGCTCTACGAGCAGTACTTC
TRBJ2-7 | many | TRBV7-2 | TRBD1 | CASSQDRGLAYEQYF | TGCGCCAGCAGCCAAGACAGGGGGTTGGCCTACGAGCAGTACTTC
TRBJ1-1 | few | TRBV6-1 | NA | CASSALGNTEAFF | TGTGCCAGCAGTGCCCTGGGGAACACTGAAGCTTTCTTT
TRBJ2-7 | NA | TRBV29-1 | TRBD2 | CSVEIAGTYEQYF | TGCAGCGTTGAAATAGCGGGAACCTACGAGCAGTACTTC
TRBJ2-7 | NA | TRBV6-1 | NA | CAGRQTNSYEQYF | TGTGCCGGCCGCCAGACTAACTCCTACGAGCAGTACTTC
TRBJ1-2 | many | TRBV28 | NA | CASSRTDFGYTF | TGTGCCAGCAGTAGGACGGACTTCGGCTACACCTTC
TRBJ1-2 | few | TRBV7-2 | NA | CASSQVGGDNYGYTF | TGTGCCAGCAGCCAGGTTGGGGGGGATAACTATGGCTACACCTTC
TRBJ1-2 | many | TRBV20-1 | TRBD1 | CSAPDRGGYGYTF | TGCAGTGCTCCAGACAGGGGGGGCTATGGCTACACCTTC
TRBJ1-5 | once | TRBV27 | NA | CASGQRGQPQHF | TGTGCCAGTGGGCAGCGTGGACAGCCCCAGCATTTT
TRBJ2-7 | NA | TRBV15 | NA | CATSRDASSYEQYF | TGTGCCACCAGCAGGGACGCCAGCTCCTACGAGCAGTACTTC
TRBJ1-2 | NA | TRBV6-2/TRBV6-3 | NA | CASSYPPPAGYGYTF | TGTGCCAGCAGTTACCCGCCTCCTGCCGGCTATGGCTACACCTTC
TRBJ2-6 | many | TRBV4-3 | NA | CASSQGQTNSGANVLTF | TGCGCCAGCAGCCAAGGACAGACGAACTCTGGGGCCAACGTCCTGACTTTC
TRBJ2-5 | once | TRBV5-4 | NA | CASSPIGSQETQYF | TGTGCCAGCAGCCCTATAGGGAGTCAAGAGACCCAGTACTTC